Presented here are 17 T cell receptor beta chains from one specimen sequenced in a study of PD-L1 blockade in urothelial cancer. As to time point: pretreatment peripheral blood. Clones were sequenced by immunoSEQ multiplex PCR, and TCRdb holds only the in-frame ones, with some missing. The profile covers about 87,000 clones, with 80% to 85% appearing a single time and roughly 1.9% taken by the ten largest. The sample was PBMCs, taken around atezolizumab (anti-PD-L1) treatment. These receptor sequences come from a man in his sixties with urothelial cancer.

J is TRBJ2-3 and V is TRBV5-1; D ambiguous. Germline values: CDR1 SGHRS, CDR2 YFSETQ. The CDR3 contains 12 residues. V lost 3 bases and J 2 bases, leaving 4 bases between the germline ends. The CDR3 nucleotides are TGCGCCAGCAGCTCCTTCACAGATACGCAGTATTTT. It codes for CASSSFTDTQYF. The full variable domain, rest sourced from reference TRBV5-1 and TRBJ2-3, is KAGVTQTPRYLIKTRGQQVTLSCSPISGHRSVSWYQQTPGQGLQFLFEYFSETQRNKGNFPGRFSGRQFSNSRSEMNVSTLELGDSALYLCASSSFTDTQYFGPGTRLTVL.

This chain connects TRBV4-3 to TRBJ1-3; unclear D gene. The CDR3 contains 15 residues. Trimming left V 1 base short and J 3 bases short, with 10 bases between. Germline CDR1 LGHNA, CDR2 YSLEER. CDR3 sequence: CASSQVVGNGNTIYF. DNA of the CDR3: TGCGCCAGCAGCCAAGTTGTCGGGAATGGAAACACCATATATTTT.

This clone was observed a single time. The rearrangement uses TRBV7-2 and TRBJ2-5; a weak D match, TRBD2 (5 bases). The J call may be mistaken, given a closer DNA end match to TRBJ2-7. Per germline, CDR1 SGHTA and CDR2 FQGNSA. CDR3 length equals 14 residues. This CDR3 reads CASSLSGIPYEQYF. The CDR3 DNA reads TGTGCCAGCAGCTTATCGGGGATCCCCTACGAGCAGTACTTC.

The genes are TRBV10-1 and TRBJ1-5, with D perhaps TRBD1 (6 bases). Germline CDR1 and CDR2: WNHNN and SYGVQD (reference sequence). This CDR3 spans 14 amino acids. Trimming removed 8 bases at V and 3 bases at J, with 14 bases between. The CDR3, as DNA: TGCGCCAGCGCCCAATGGACAGTCAATCAGCCCCAGCATTTT. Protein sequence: CASAQWTVNQPQHF.

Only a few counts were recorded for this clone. CDR3 loop: CASSPRQGTGNQPQHF. As DNA, the CDR3 is TGTGCCAGTAGTCCCCGACAGGGGACCGGCAATCAGCCCCAGCATTTT. This chain connects TRBV19 to TRBJ1-5, with 8 nucleotides matching TRBD1. The CDR3 is 16 residues long. Germline CDR1 is LNHDA and CDR2 is SQIVND (reference sequence). V was pared by 5 bases and J by 2 bases, with 8 bases of the junction left unmatched.

In DNA form, the CDR3 reads TGTGCCAGCAGCTCCGGACAGGGGGCGCGAAATTCACCCCTCCACTTT. This translates into CASSSGQGARNSPLHF. The chain joins TRBV6-6 to TRBJ1-6, with 11 positions matching TRBD1. The germline V gene encodes CDR1 MNHNY and CDR2 SVGAGI (reference sequence). V shed 6 bases and J 7 bases; nucleotides not matched to a gene: 8. There are 16 residues in the CDR3.

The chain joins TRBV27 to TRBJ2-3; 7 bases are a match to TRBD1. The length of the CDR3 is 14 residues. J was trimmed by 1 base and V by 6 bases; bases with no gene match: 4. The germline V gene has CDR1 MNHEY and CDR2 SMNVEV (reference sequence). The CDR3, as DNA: TGTGCCAGCAGGCCTACAGGGGGCACAGATACGCAGTATTTT. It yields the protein CASRPTGGTDTQYF.

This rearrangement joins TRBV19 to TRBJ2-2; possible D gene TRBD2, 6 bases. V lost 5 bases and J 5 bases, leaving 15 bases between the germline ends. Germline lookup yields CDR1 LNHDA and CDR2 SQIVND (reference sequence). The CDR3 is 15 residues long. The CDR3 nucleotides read TGTGCCAGTAGTTTGGGACTCGAGCTTACCGGGGAGCTGTTTTTT. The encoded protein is CASSLGLELTGELFF.

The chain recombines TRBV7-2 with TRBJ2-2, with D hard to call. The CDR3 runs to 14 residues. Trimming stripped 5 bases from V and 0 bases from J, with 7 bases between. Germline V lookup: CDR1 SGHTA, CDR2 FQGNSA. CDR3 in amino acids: CASSPGPNTGELFF. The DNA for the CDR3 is TGTGCCAGCAGCCCTGGGCCGAACACCGGGGAGCTGTTTTTT. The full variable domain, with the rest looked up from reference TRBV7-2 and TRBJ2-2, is GAGVSQSPSNKVTEKGKDVELRCDPISGHTALYWYRQSLGQGLEFLIYFQGNSAPDKSGLPSDRFSAERTGGSVSTLTIQRTQQEDSAVYLCASSPGPNTGELFFGEGSRLTVL.

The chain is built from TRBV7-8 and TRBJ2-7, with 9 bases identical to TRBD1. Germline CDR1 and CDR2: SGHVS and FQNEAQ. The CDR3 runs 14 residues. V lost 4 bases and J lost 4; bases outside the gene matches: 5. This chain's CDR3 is CASSSGQGTYEQYF. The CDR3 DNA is TGTGCCAGCAGCTCGGGACAGGGCACTTACGAGCAGTACTTC. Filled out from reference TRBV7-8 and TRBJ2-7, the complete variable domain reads GAGVSQSPRYKVAKRGQDVALRCDPISGHVSLFWYQQALGQGPEFLTYFQNEAQLDKSGLPSDRFFAERPEGSVSTLKIQRTQQEDSAVYLCASSSGQGTYEQYFGPGTRLTVT.

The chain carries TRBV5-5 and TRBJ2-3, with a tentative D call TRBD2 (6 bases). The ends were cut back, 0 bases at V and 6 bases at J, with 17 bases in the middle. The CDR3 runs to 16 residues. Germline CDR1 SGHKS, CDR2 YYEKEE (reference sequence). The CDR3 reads CASSLVGLNLGDTQYF. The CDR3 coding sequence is TGTGCCAGCAGCTTGGTGGGACTGAACCTCGGCGATACGCAGTATTTT.

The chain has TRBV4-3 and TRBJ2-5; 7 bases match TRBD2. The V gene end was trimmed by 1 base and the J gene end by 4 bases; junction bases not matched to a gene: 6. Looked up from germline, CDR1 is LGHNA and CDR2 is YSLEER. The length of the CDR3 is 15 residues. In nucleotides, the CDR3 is TGCGCCAGCAGCCAAGGGGGAGGGGCCGGAGAGACCCAGTACTTC. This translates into CASSQGGGAGETQYF.

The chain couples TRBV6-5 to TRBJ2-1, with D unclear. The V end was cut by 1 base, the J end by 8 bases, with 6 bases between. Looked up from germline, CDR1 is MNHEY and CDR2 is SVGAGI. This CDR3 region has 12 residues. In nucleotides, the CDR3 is TGTGCCAGCAGTTACTTCGCGGATGAGCAGTTCTTC. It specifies CASSYFADEQFF.

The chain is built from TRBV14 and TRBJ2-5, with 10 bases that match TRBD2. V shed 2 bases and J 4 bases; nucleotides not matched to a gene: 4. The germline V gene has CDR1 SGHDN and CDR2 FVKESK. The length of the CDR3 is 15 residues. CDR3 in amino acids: CASSQTSGVSETQYF. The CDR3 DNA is TGTGCCAGCAGCCAAACTAGCGGGGTTTCAGAGACCCAGTACTTC.

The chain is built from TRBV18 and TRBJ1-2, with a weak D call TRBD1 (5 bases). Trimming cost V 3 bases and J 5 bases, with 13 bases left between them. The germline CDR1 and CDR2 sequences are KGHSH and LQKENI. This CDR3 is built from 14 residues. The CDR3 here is CASSPPNRQYGYTF. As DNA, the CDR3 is TGTGCCAGCTCACCCCCCAACCGACAGTATGGCTACACCTTC.

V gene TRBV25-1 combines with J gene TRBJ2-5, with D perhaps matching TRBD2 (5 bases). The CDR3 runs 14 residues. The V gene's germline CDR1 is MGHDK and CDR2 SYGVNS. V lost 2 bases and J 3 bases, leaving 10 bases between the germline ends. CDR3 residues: CASSEGGGKETQYF. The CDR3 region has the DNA TGTGCCAGCAGTGAAGGAGGTGGCAAAGAGACCCAGTACTTC.

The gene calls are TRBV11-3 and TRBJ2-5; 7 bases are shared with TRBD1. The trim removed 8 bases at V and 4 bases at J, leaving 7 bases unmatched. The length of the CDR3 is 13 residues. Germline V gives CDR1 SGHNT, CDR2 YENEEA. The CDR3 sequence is CASGATGVETQYF. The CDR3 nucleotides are TGTGCCAGCGGAGCAACAGGGGTAGAGACCCAGTACTTC.